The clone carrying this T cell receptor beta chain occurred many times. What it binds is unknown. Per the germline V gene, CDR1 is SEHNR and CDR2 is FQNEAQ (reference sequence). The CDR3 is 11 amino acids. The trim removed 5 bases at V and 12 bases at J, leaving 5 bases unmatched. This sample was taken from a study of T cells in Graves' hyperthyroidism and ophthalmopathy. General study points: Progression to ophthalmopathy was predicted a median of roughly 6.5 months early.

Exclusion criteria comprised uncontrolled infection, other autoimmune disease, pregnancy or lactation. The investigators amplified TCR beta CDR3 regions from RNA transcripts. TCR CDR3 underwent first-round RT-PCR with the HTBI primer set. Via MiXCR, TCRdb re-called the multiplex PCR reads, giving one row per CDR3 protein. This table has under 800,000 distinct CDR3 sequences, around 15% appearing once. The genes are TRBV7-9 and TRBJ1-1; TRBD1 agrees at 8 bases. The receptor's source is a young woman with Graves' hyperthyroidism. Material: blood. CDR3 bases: TGTGCCAGCAGCCTAGGGGACAGGTCTTTCTTT. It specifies CASSLGDRSFF. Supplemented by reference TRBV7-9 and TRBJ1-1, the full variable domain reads DTGVSQNPRHKITKRGQNVTFRCDPISEHNRLYWYRQTLGQGPEFLTYFQNEAQLEKSRLLSDRFSAERPKGSFSTLEIQRTEQGDSAMYLCASSLGDRSFFGQGTRLTVV.